This T cell receptor beta chain originates from a study of OX40 agonist ivuxolimab in advanced cancers. Study-wide context: The costimulatory receptor OX40 (CD134) was targeted by ivuxolimab, a fully human IgG2 agonistic monoclonal antibody. Intravenous ivuxolimab was administered to patients every 2 weeks at six dose levels: 0.01, 0.1, 0.3, 1.5, 3 and 10 mg/kg. Of the approximately 54 patients in dose escalation, 19 had hepatocellular carcinoma, roughly 15 had melanoma, 9 had renal cell carcinoma and 9 had head and neck cancer. In the dose-escalation cohort, 70% to 85% of patients were male, and the mean age was approximately 60 years with a range of roughly 20 to 79. Prior anti-PD-1, anti-PD-L1 or anti-CTLA-4 therapy was permitted, and 40% of dose-escalation patients had received checkpoint inhibitors. Partial responses were achieved by three dose-escalation patients, of whom one had hepatocellular carcinoma and two had cutaneous melanoma. Peripheral TCRbeta sequencing aimed to test whether ivuxolimab altered TCR sequence diversity and caused clonal T-cell expansion. The paper covers the monotherapy dose-escalation part of the phase I ivuxolimab trial, which included N ≈ 50 patients.

In regard to this clone: Its antigen is unknown. Base qualities were left out, and no much larger clone turns up one base away.

For sequencing of the TCRbeta CDR3 region, genomic DNA was extracted from the sorted cells. The immunoSEQ Assay was used to sequence the TCRbeta CDR3 regions. Imported from immuneACCESS, the table was reduced by TCRdb to in-frame sequences with V and J called. These copies leave out some clones; in studies compared against another copy, an unresolved V gene accounts for under half, and the cause of the remainder is not known. The sample table records 30,000 to 35,000 clones; under 85% of these occur just once. Of the sample, about 21% falls within the top ten clones. Patients with autoimmune disease history or receiving systemic immunosuppression were excluded from the trial. Peripheral blood for TCR sequencing was drawn from every dose cohort at baseline, at cycle 4 day 1 and at cycle 7 day 1. The samples were drawn from a first-in-human, open-label, multicenter phase I dose-escalation trial of ivuxolimab. Adults with locally advanced or metastatic head and neck squamous cell, hepatocellular, melanoma or renal cell carcinoma were enrolled in the trial. Before TCR sequencing, CD4+ and CD8+ T cells were separately sorted from peripheral blood.

Study-wide findings and limitations: At doses of 0.1 to 3.0 mg/kg, clonal expansion of both CD4+ and CD8+ T cells in blood was seen between baseline and week 6. Low levels of normalized T-cell clonal expansion were also seen in some patients who did not respond. Partial responders in the 0.1-3.0 mg/kg groups had among the lowest normalized peripheral clonal expansion, especially among CD8+ T cells. The antigen specificity of the peripheral T cells that underwent clonal expansion was not determined. After ivuxolimab, expanded clones were on average more numerous among CD8+ T cells than among CD4+ T cells.

V is shortened by 6 bases, J by 5 bases, and the region joining them spans 13 bases. Via the germline V gene (reference sequence), CDR1 is MNHNY and CDR2 SVGAGI. From its cysteine to its phenylalanine, the CDR3 spans 13 amino acids. Only the CDR3 part of the read is kept: 39 bases, read in frame from the first base. This receptor chain uses TRBV6-6 and TRBJ1-1; possibly the D gene is TRBD1, per 5 matching bases. The specimen was CD4+ or CD8+ T cells sorted from blood, collected in a trial of the OX40 agonist ivuxolimab. This TCR was sampled from an adult with an advanced solid tumor such as melanoma, head and neck, liver or kidney cancer. The DNA reads as follows: TGTGCCAGCAGCGACCCCGGGGGTACTGAAGCTTTCTTT. Translated, it gives CASSDPGGTEAFF.